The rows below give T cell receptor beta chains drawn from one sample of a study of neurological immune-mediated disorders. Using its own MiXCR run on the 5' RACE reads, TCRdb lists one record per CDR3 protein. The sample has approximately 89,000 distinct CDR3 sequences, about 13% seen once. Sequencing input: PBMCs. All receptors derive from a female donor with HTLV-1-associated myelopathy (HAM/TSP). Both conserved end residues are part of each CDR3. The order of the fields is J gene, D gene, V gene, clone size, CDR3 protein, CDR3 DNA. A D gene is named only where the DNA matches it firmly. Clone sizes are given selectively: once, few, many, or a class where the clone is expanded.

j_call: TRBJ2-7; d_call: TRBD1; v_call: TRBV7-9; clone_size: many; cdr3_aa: CASSQRDRSYEQYF; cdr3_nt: TGTGCCAGCAGCCAAAGGGACAGATCCTACGAGCAGTACTTC
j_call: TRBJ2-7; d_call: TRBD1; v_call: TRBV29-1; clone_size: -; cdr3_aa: CSVEEAGTGAYEQYF; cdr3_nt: TGCAGCGTTGAAGAAGCCGGGACAGGGGCCTACGAGCAGTACTTC
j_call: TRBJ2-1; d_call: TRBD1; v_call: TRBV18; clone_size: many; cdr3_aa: CANSRGTVSVNEQFF; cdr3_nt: TGTGCCAACTCACGAGGGACAGTAAGTGTTAATGAGCAGTTCTTC
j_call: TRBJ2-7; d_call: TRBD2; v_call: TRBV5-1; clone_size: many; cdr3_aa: CASSPGTSGGLEQYF; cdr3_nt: TGCGCCAGCAGCCCGGGGACTAGCGGGGGCCTTGAGCAGTACTTC
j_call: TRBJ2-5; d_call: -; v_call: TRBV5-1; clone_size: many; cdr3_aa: CASSLLVGNQETQYF; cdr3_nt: TGCGCCAGCAGCTTGTTAGTGGGGAATCAAGAGACCCAGTACTTC
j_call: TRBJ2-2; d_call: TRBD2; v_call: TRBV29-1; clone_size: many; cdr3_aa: CSARLAGGPANTGELFF; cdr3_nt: TGCAGCGCTCGACTAGCGGGGGGACCTGCGAACACCGGGGAGCTGTTTTTT
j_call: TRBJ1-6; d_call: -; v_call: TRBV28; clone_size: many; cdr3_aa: CASSLVGKSSPLHF; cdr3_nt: TGTGCCAGCAGTTTGGTGGGAAAGAGTTCACCCCTCCACTTT
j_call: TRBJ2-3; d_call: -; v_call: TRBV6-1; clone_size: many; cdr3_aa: CASSENPGRTDTQYF; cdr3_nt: TGTGCCAGCAGTGAAAACCCAGGGAGGACAGATACGCAGTATTTT
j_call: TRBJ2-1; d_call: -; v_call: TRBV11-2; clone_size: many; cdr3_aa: CASSSTGLTYEQFF; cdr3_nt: TGTGCCAGCAGCTCAACCGGCCTTACCTATGAGCAGTTCTTC
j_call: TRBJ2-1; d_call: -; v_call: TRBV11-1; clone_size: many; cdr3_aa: CASSPQGRYNEQFF; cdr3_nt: TGTGCCAGCAGCCCACAGGGCAGATACAATGAGCAGTTCTTC
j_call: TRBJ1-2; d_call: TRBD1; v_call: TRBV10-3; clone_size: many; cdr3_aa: CAISRQGDGYTF; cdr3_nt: TGTGCCATCAGTAGACAGGGGGATGGCTACACCTTC
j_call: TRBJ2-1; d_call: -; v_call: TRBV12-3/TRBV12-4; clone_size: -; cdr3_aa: CASSLGDRAHSRDDQFF; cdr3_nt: TGTGCCAGCAGTTTAGGGGATCGGGCTCATAGTAGGGATGATCAGTTCTTC
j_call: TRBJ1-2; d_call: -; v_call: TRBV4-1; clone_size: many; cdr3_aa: CASSQGGGYYGYTF; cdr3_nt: TGCGCCAGCAGCCAAGGTGGGGGGTACTATGGCTACACCTTC
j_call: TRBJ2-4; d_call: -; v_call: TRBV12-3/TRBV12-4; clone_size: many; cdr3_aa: CASSLWGFKNIQYF; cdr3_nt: TGTGCCAGCAGTTTATGGGGGTTCAAAAACATTCAGTACTTC
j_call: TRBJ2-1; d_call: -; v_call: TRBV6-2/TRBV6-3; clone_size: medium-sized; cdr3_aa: CASSYRANEQFF; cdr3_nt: TGTGCCAGCAGTTACCGGGCAAATGAGCAGTTCTTC
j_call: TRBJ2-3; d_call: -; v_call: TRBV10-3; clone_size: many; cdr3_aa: CAISQPEGTMQYF; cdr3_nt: TGTGCCATCAGTCAGCCAGAGGGTACGATGCAGTATTTT
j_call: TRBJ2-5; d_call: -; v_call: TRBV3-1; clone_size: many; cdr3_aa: CASRRGGETQYF; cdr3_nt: TGTGCCAGCAGAAGGGGCGGAGAGACCCAGTACTTC
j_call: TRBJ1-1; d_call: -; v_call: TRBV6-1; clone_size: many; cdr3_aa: CASGTVRTEAFF; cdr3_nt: TGTGCCAGCGGAACCGTCCGGACTGAAGCTTTCTTT
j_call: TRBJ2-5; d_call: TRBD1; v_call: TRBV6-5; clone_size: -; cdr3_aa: CASSYSRDSALNRETQYF; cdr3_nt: TGTGCCAGCAGTTACTCCAGGGACAGCGCGTTAAACAGGGAGACCCAGTACTTC
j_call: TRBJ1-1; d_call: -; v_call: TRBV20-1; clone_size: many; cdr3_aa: CSARDRGPGPSTEAFF; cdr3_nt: TGCAGTGCTAGAGATAGAGGTCCGGGCCCCAGCACTGAAGCTTTCTTT
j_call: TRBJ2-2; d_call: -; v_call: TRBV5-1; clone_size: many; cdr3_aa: CASSLALTANTGELFF; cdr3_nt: TGCGCCAGCAGCTTGGCCCTTACTGCGAACACCGGGGAGCTGTTTTTT
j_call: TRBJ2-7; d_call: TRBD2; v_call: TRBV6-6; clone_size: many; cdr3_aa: CASSYSNAGLAGDEQYF; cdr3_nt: TGTGCCAGCAGTTACTCGAATGCGGGACTAGCGGGCGACGAGCAGTACTTC
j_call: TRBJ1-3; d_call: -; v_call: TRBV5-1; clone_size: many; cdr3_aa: CASSLGAGERSGNTIYF; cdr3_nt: TGCGCCAGCAGCCTAGGGGCGGGGGAACGCTCTGGAAACACCATATATTTT
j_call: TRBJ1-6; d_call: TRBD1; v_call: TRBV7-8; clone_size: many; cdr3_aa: CASSFSHRGRNSPLHF; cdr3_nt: TGTGCCAGCAGCTTTTCTCACAGGGGGCGTAATTCACCCCTCCACTTT
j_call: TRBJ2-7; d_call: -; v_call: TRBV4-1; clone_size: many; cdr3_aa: CASSRQDAYEQYF; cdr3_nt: TGCGCCAGCAGCCGGCAAGACGCCTACGAGCAGTACTTC
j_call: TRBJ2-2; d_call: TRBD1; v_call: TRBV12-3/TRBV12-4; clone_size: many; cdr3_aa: CASSPRYRGTGELFF; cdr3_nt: TGTGCCAGCAGTCCAAGATACAGGGGCACCGGGGAGCTGTTTTTT
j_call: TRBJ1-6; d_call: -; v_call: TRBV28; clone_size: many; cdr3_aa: CASSLVSGTSPLHF; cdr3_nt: TGTGCCAGCAGTTTGGTGTCAGGGACTTCACCCCTCCACTTT
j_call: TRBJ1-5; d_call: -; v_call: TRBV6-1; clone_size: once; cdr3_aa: CASSYDRMSNQPQHF; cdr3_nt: TGTGCCAGCAGTTATGACAGGATGAGCAATCAGCCCCAGCATTTT
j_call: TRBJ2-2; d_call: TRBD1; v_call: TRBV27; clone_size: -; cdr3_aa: CASSFRLTGRQGGTGELFF; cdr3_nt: TGTGCCAGCAGTTTTCGTTTGACAGGCAGACAGGGGGGCACCGGGGAGCTGTTTTTT
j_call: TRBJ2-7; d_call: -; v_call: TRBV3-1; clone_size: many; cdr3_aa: CASSQALGGARYEQYF; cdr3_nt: TGTGCCAGCAGCCAGGCACTGGGTGGCGCGAGATACGAGCAGTACTTC
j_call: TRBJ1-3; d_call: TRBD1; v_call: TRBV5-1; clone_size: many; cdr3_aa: CASSPGTGGSGNTIYF; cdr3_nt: TGCGCCAGCAGCCCCGGGACAGGGGGTTCTGGAAACACCATATATTTT
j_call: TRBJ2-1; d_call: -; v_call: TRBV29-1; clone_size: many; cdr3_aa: CSAKMYEQFF; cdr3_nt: TGCAGCGCTAAAATGTATGAGCAGTTCTTC